This T cell receptor beta chain emerged from a study of CD8 T cells in Susac syndrome. Germline V lookup: CDR1 SQVTM, CDR2 ANQGSEA. The length of the CDR3 is 13 residues. V trimming: 7 bases; J trimming: 6 bases; junction bases outside the gene matches: 6. The RNA, about 0.45 to 1 ug, was put through reverse transcription using random hexamers. TCRdb analysed the immunoSEQ multiplex PCR reads with MiXCR anew, one entry per CDR3 protein. This sample has some 150,000 distinct CDR3 sequences, with roughly 95% found just once. Purification of the CD8+ and CD4+ T cells relied on negative isolation, and TEMRA cells underwent FACS enrichment.

The receptor's source is a human donor with multiple sclerosis. Sample: CD8+ T cells from PBMCs. This rearrangement joins TRBV29-1 to TRBJ2-4; 10 bases agree with TRBD1. CDR3 nucleotides: TGCAGCGCGCGGGACAGGGGAACAAACATTCAGTACTTC. It specifies CSARDRGTNIQYF.